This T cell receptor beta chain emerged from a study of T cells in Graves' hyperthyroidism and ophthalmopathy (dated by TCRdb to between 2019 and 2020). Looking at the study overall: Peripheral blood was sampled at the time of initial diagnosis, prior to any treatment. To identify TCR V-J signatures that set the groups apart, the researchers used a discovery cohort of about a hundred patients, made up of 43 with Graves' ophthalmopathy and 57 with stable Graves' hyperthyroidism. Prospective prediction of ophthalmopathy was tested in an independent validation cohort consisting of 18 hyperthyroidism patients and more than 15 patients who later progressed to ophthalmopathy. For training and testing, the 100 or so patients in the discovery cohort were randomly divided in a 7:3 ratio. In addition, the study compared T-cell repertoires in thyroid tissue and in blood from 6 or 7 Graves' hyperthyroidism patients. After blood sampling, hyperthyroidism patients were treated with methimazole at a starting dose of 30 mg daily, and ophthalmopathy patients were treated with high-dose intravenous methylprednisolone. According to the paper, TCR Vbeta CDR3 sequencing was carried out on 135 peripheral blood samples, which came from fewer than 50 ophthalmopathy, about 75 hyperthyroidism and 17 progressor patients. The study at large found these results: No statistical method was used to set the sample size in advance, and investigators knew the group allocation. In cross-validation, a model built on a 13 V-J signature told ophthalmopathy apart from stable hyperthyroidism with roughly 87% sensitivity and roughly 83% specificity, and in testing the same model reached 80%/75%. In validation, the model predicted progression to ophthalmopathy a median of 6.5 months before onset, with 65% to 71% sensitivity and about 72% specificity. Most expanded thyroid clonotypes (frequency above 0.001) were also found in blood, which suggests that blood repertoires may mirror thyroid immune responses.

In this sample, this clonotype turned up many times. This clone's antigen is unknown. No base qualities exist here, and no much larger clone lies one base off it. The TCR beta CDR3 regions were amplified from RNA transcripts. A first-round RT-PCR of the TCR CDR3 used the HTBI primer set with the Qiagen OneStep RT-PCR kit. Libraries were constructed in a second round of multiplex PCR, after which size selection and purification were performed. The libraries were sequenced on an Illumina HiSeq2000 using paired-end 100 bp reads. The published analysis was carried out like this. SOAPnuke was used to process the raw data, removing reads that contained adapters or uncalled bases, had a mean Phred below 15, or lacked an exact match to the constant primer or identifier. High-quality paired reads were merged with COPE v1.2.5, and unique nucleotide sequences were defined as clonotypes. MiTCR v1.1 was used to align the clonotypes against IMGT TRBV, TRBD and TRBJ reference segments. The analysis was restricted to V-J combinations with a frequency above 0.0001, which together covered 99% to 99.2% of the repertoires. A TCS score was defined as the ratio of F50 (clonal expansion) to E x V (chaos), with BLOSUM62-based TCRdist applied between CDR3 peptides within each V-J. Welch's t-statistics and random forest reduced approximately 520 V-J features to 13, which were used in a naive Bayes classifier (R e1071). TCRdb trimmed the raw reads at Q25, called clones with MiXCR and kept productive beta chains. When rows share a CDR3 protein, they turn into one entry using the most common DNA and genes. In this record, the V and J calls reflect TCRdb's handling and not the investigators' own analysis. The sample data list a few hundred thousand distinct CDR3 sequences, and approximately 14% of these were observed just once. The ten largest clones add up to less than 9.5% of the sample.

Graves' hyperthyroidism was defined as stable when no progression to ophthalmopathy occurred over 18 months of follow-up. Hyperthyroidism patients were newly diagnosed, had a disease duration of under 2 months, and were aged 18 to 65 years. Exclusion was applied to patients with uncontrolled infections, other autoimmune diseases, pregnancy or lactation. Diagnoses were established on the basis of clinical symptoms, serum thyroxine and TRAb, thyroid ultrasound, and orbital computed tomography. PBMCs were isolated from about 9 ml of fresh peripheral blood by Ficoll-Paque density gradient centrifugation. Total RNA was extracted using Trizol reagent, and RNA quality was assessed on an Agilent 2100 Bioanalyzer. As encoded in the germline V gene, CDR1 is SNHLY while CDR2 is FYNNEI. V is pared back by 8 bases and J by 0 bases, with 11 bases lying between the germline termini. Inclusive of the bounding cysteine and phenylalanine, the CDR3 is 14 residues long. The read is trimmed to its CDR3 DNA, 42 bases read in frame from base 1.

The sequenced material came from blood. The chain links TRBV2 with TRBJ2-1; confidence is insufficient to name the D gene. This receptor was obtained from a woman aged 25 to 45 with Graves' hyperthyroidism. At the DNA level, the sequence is TGTGCCAGCCCTCCTAGGAGCTCCTACAATGAGCAGTTCTTC. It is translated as CASPPRSSYNEQFF.